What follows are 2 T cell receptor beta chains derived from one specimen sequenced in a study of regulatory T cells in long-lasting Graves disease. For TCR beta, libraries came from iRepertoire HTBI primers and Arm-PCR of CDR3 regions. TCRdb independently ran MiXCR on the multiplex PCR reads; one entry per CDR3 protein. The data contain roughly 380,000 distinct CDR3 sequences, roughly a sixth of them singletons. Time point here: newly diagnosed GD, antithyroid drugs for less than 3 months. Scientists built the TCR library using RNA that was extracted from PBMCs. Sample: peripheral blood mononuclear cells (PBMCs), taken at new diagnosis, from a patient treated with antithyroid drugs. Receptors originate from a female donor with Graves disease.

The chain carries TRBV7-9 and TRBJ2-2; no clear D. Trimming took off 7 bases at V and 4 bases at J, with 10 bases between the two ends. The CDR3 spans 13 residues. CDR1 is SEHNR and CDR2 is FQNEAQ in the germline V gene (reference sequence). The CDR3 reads CASISPGTGELFF. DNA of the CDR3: TGTGCCAGCATATCCCCAGGCACCGGGGAGCTGTTTTTT.

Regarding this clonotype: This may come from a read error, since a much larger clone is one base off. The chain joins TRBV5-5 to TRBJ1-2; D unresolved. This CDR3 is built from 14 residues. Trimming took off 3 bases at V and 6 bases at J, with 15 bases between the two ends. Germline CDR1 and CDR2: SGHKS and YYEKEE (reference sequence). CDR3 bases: TGTGCCAGCAGCTCAACCACGGGTCAGGATGGCTACACCTTC. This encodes CASSSTTGQDGYTF.